Described below is a single T cell receptor beta chain sequence and its context. Antigen unknown. This sample was included in a study of cytomegalovirus exposure and HLA in healthy donors. The study, taken as a whole, reports: Researchers reported in a later analysis that a missense DCLRE1C variant was tied to TCR beta V- and J-gene trimming.

The PCR employed 60 Vbeta primers together with 13 Jbeta primers. Sequencing was performed with immunoSEQ multiplex PCR; in TCRdb, only in-frame clones are kept and a portion is missing. The profile covers 95,000 to 150,000 clones, with 15% to 17% appearing a single time and about 1.9% taken by the ten largest. CDR1 and CDR2 from the germline V gene are SGDLS and YYNGEE. The J segment lost 8 bases and the V segment lost 3 bases, leaving 5 bases of the junction unmatched. The CDR3 has 14 residues. Material: PBMCs. The origin of this receptor is a woman under 30 in good health and CMV-seronegative. This sequence joins TRBV9 and TRBJ1-6, with TRBD1 matching 7 bases. The CDR3 loop is CASSETGLDSPLHF. For the CDR3, the DNA is TGTGCCAGCAGCGAGACAGGGTTGGATTCACCCCTCCACTTT.